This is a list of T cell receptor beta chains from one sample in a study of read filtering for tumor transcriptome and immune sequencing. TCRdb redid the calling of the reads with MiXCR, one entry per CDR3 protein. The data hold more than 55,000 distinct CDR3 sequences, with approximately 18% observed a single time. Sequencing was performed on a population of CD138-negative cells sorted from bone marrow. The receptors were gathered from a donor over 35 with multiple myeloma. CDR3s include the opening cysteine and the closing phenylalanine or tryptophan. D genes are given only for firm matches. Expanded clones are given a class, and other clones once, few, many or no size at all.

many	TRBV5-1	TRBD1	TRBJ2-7	TGCGCCAGCACCAATGACCCAGGGGGCAAGGTCGAGCAGTACTTC	CASTNDPGGKVEQYF
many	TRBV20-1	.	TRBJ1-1	TGCAGTGCTAGTGGGGCGACAGGAGCTGAAGCTTTCTTT	CSASGATGAEAFF
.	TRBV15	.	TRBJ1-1	TGTGCCACCAGCAGAGACAGGAGTATGAGCACTGAAGCTTTCTTT	CATSRDRSMSTEAFF
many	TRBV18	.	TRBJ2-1	TGTGCCAGCTCACCAGGAATCGCTAGCCCGTCCTACAATGAGCAGTTCTTC	CASSPGIASPSYNEQFF
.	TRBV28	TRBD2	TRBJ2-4	TGTGCCAGCAGTGCTAGCGGGAGGACGGCCAAAAACATTCAGTACTTC	CASSASGRTAKNIQYF
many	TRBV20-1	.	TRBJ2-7	TGCAGTGCTAATTGGGGAGCCTACGAGCAGTACTTC	CSANWGAYEQYF
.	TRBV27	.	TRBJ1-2	TGTGCCAGCAGCCCCAGTTTATCTGAGTATGCCTATGGCTACACCTTC	CASSPSLSEYAYGYTF
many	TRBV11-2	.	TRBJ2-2	TGTGCCACGCAACGCGGCACCGGGGAGCTGTTTTTT	CATQRGTGELFF
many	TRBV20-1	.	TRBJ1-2	TGCAGTGCTTACAGGGTGAACTATGGCTACACCTTC	CSAYRVNYGYTF
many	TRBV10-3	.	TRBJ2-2	TGTGCCATCAGTGCTGACAGATGGACCGGGGAGCTGTTTTTT	CAISADRWTGELFF
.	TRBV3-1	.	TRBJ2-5	TGTGCCAGCAGCCAAGACTTCGAGACCCAGTACTTC	CASSQDFETQYF
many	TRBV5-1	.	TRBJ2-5	TGCGCCAGCAGGCCCGGGTCTCAAGAGACCCAGTACTTC	CASRPGSQETQYF
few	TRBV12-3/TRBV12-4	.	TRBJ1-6	TGTGCCAGCAAACGAGTAATCAGTAATTCACCCCTCCACTTT	CASKRVISNSPLHF
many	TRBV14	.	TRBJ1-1	TGTGCCAGCAGCCAAGATTTTGGCAGGGTCACTGAAGCTTTCTTT	CASSQDFGRVTEAFF
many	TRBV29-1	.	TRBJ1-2	TGCAGCGTGTCGACAGCGGAGAACTATGGCTACACCTTC	CSVSTAENYGYTF
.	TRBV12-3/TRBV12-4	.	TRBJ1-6	TGCGCCAGCCGTTTAGGAGCGGAAAATTCACCCCTCCACTTT	CASRLGAENSPLHF
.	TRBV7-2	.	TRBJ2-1	TGTGCCAGCTTGCCCGGCGGAGGCTCCTACAATGAGCAGTTCTTC	CASLPGGGSYNEQFF
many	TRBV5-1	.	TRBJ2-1	TGCGCCAGCAGCGTAAGCGGTACCTACAATGAGCAGTTCTTC	CASSVSGTYNEQFF
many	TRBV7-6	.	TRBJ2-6	TGTGCCAGCAGCTATGGAGGGGGAACTGGGGCCAACGTCCTGACTTTC	CASSYGGGTGANVLTF
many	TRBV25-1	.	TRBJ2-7	TGTGCCAGCAGTGAGTTTGGCTACGAGCAGTACTTC	CASSEFGYEQYF
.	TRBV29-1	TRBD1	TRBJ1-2	TGCAGCGTTGGACAGGGGCACTATGGCTACGCCTTC	CSVGQGHYGYAF
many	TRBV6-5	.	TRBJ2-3	TGTGCCGCGTCAGGTAGCACAGATACGCAGTATTTT	CAASGSTDTQYF
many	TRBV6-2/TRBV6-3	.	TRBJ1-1	TGTGCCAGCAGCATCGGCGTTTTGAACACTGAAGCTTTCTTT	CASSIGVLNTEAFF
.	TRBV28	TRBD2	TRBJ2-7	TGTGCCAGCAGTTTTACTAGCGGAACCTACGAGCAGTACTTC	CASSFTSGTYEQYF
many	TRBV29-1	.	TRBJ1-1	TGCAGCTCCCGCGAAGGGGGGAACACTGAAGCTTTCTTT	CSSREGGNTEAFF
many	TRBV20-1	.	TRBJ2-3	TGCAGTGCATCGACCGACCCACCCGGGGAGGATACGCAGTATTTT	CSASTDPPGEDTQYF
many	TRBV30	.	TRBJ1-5	TGTGCCTGGAGTGTACTATTAGGACCCAATCAGCCCCAGCATTTT	CAWSVLLGPNQPQHF
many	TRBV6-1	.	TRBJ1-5	TGTGCCAGCAGTGAAATGAGCGGCCAGCCCCAGCATTTT	CASSEMSGQPQHF
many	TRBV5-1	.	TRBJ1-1	TGCGCCAGCAGCCCCGGGGGGAATACTGGGGGGAAAGCTTTCTTT	CASSPGGNTGGKAFF
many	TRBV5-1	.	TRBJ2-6	TGCGCCAGCAGCTTAGTGACAAACTCTGGGGCCAACGTCCTGACTTTC	CASSLVTNSGANVLTF
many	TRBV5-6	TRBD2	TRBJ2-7	TGTGCCAGCAGCTTAAGCGGGAGGGCCGGGGACGAGCAGTACTTC	CASSLSGRAGDEQYF
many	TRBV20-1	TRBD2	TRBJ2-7	TGCAGTGCTAGAGATAGCGGGAGGATCAACGAGCAGTACTTC	CSARDSGRINEQYF